One sample yielded the 28 T cell receptor beta chains listed below, sequenced in a study of blood T cells in healthy people across ages. Primed by a sample-barcoded 5' primer and a J-beta primer mix, a second PCR proceeded for about 7 to 11 cycles. Each CDR3 protein gets one entry after TCRdb re-called the 5' RACE reads with MiXCR. The sample includes about 630,000 distinct CDR3 sequences, around 20% seen only once; the top ten take 3.5% to 4%. Sequences were obtained from blood. The receptor set was obtained from a man aged 70-80 years in good health.

Regarding this clonotype: This clone may be a read error of a much larger clone one base away. The chain couples TRBV29-1 to TRBJ2-3; D remains unclear. CDR1 and CDR2 from the germline V gene are SQVTM and ANQGSEA. This CDR3 is built from 14 residues. V gave up 8 bases and J gave up 1 base, with 16 bases separating them. This CDR3 is CSSRTAAGTDTQYF. DNA of the CDR3: TGCAGCTCAAGGACCGCAGCTGGCACAGATACGCAGTATTTT.

The chain couples TRBV2 to TRBJ2-5, with D perhaps TRBD1 (5 bases). V shed 4 bases and J shed 3 bases, with 9 bases lying between them. The CDR3 extends over 13 amino acids. Per germline, CDR1 SNHLY and CDR2 FYNNEI. Written as DNA, the CDR3 is TGTGCCAGCAGTGTGCGCAGGGAAGAGACCCAGTACTTC. Amino acids: CASSVRREETQYF. Together with reference TRBV2 and TRBJ2-5, the CDR3 gives the full variable domain: EPEVTQTPSHQVTQMGQEVILRCVPISNHLYFYWYRQILGQKVEFLVSFYNNEISEKSEIFDDQFSVERPDGSNFTLKIRSTKLEDSAMYFCASSVRREETQYFGPGTRLLVL.

This chain uses TRBV6-4 with TRBJ2-1, with 7 bases that match TRBD2. Germline assignment: CDR1 MRHNA and CDR2 SNTAGT. The CDR3 is 15 residues long. V lost 4 bases and J lost 7; bases outside the gene matches: 10. The CDR3 DNA is TGTGCCAGCAGTGCTGGGACTAACCCTTTGAATGAGCAGTTCTTC. Translating gives CASSAGTNPLNEQFF.

This clonotype came up a few times. V gene TRBV4-1 combines with J gene TRBJ2-7, with TRBD1 matching over 8 bases. The CDR3 has 15 residues. In germline, CDR1 is MGHRA, CDR2 YSYEKL. Germline trimming cut 7 bases from V and 4 bases from J; bases unmatched to any gene: 12. CDR3 DNA sequence: TGCGCCAGCAACCTACGACAGGGGAAAGAATACGAGCAGTACTTC. It encodes CASNLRQGKEYEQYF.

This clonotype turned up a few times. This chain uses TRBV29-1 with TRBJ2-2, with TRBD2 identical over 11 bases. This CDR3 has 14 residues. Germline-derived CDR1 and CDR2 are SQVTM and ANQGSEA. J lost 4 bases, V lost 4 bases, and 2 bases had no gene match. CDR3 DNA: TGCAGCGTTGGACTAGCGGGATTCACCGGGGAGCTGTTTTTT. Protein sequence: CSVGLAGFTGELFF.

This clonotype was recorded at least ten times. The genes are TRBV20-1 and TRBJ2-5, with D unresolved. CDR1 DFQATT and CDR2 SNEGSKA come from the germline V gene (reference sequence). The CDR3 runs to 12 residues. Trimming removed 0 bases at V and 5 bases at J, with 7 bases between. The CDR3 DNA is TGCAGTGCTAGAGAGCCCCTGGAGACCCAGTACTTC. Translating gives CSAREPLETQYF.

This chain links TRBV7-9 with TRBJ2-5; unclear D gene. The J call may not be correct, given that the DNA end is closer to TRBJ2-7. CDR3 length: 15 residues. CDR1 is SEHNR, CDR2 FQNEAQ, per germline (reference sequence). This CDR3 is CASSRSTFPTYEQYF. DNA for the CDR3: TGTGCCAGCAGCCGCTCAACCTTTCCCACCTACGAGCAGTACTTC.

CDR3 amino acids: CASSPLKASGARENTDTQYF. The DNA for the CDR3 is TGCGCCAGCAGCCCCCTCAAGGCTAGCGGGGCAAGGGAAAACACAGATACGCAGTATTTT. The chain combines TRBV5-1 with TRBJ2-3; TRBD2 aligns across 9 bases. V lost 4 bases to trimming and J lost 2 bases; unmatched junction nucleotides: 20. The germline V gene encodes CDR1 SGHRS and CDR2 YFSETQ. The CDR3 has 20 residues.

This clonotype was seen a few times. This chain uses TRBV18 with TRBJ2-1; 12 bases map to TRBD2. Germline V lookup: CDR1 KGHSH, CDR2 LQKENI. CDR3 length: 16 residues. The V gene end was trimmed by 2 bases and the J gene end by 7 bases; junction bases not matched to a gene: 6. CDR3 loop: CASSPTTSGSGNEQFF. The CDR3, as DNA: TGTGCCAGCTCACCAACGACTAGCGGGAGCGGGAATGAGCAGTTCTTC.

The CDR3 region has the DNA TGTGCCAGCAGCCCCCTAGACAGTGGGTCACCCCTCCACTTT. Its translation is CASSPLDSGSPLHF. The J gene is TRBJ1-6, the V gene TRBV11-2; TRBD1 is a possible D gene (5 bases). The ends were cut back, 5 bases at V and 10 bases at J, with 15 bases in the middle. Germline CDR1 and CDR2: SGHAT and FQNNGV. This CDR3 is built from 14 residues.

J is TRBJ2-7 and V is TRBV29-1; D not resolved. Germline V gene lookup returns CDR1 SQVTM and CDR2 ANQGSEA. The CDR3 contains 13 residues. V shed 6 bases and J shed 2 bases, with 14 bases lying between them. The CDR3 nucleotides read TGCAGCGTAGTCCGGGTCTCACCCTACGAGCAGTACTTC. Translated, it gives CSVVRVSPYEQYF.

This chain joins TRBV21-1 and TRBJ2-5. TRBV21-1 represents a pseudogene. The CDR3 is 12 amino acids. Written as DNA, the CDR3 is TGTGCCAGCAGCAAGCTTTTAGAGACCCAGTACTTC. Amino acids: CASSKLLETQYF.

This clonotype was counted a few times. The genes are TRBV10-1 and TRBJ2-1; 11 bases are shared with TRBD1. This CDR3 region has 16 residues. Losses at the gene ends were 3 bases for V and 6 bases for J; bases not matched to a gene: 7. The germline gives CDR1 WNHNN, CDR2 SYGVQD (reference sequence). Here the CDR3 reads CASSEAGTGGFNEQFF. As DNA, the CDR3 is TGCGCCAGCAGTGAAGCCGGGACAGGGGGTTTCAATGAGCAGTTCTTC.

The V call is TRBV5-1, the J call TRBJ2-7; TRBD1 matches 7 bases. The CDR3 length is 15 residues. Losses at the gene ends were 3 bases for V and 1 base for J; bases not matched to a gene: 7. From germline, CDR1 is SGHRS and CDR2 YFSETQ. CDR3 sequence (DNA): TGCGCCAGCAGCTCCACCGGGACAGAGTCCTACGAGCAGTACTTC. This encodes CASSSTGTESYEQYF.

This chain uses TRBV6-5 with TRBJ2-3, with D perhaps TRBD2 (5 bases). CDR3 length equals 15 residues. V shed 10 bases and J shed 1 base, with 18 bases lying between them. CDR1 and CDR2 (germline): MNHEY, SVGAGI. The CDR3 nucleotides read TGTGCCACCCTCCGAGGGTTCGGGGGCACAGATACGCAGTATTTT. As protein: CATLRGFGGTDTQYF.

This clonotype was seen repeatedly, ten times or more. V usage is TRBV4-1 and J usage is TRBJ1-4, with a possible D match to TRBD1 (5 bases). This CDR3 is 15 amino acids long. CDR1 and CDR2 from the germline V gene are MGHRA and YSYEKL. Trimming cost V 0 bases and J 7 bases, with 12 bases left between them. The chain's CDR3 is CASSQDKGYGEKLFF. The CDR3 bases are TGCGCCAGCAGCCAAGACAAGGGGTACGGTGAAAAACTGTTTTTT.

This rearrangement joins TRBV7-3 to TRBJ1-1; D call uncertain. Germline-derived CDR1 and CDR2 are SGHTA and FQGTGA. This CDR3 contains 12 residues. Trimming pared 6 bases from V and 1 base from J, leaving 6 bases between. The DNA for the CDR3 is TGTGCCAGCAGACATCCGAACACTGAAGCTTTCTTT. Protein product: CASRHPNTEAFF. Variable domain in full (rest from reference TRBV7-3 and TRBJ1-1): GAGVSQTPSNKVTEKGKYVELRCDPISGHTALYWYRQSLGQGPEFLIYFQGTGAADDSGLPNDRFFAVRPEGSVSTLKIQRTERGDSAVYLCASRHPNTEAFFGQGTRLTVV.

V is TRBV14 and J is TRBJ2-3; D is ambiguous. CDR1 and CDR2 (germline): SGHDN, FVKESK. This CDR3 has 12 residues. The V end lost 7 bases, the J end lost 4 bases, and 9 bases lay between the germline ends. The CDR3 coding sequence is TGTGCCAGCACCCACTGGCCAGATACGCAGTATTTT. Protein sequence: CASTHWPDTQYF. Full variable domain (rest looked up from reference TRBV14 and TRBJ2-3): EAGVTQFPSHSVIEKGQTVTLRCDPISGHDNLYWYRRVMGKEIKFLLHFVKESKQDESGMPNNRFLAERTGGTYSTLKVQPAELEDSGVYFCASTHWPDTQYFGPGTRLTVL.

This clonotype was counted a few times. V is TRBV7-9 and J is TRBJ1-4; 7 positions match TRBD1. Per the germline V gene, CDR1 is SEHNR and CDR2 is FQNEAQ (reference sequence). CDR3 length: 14 amino acids. V gave up 3 bases and J gave up 8 bases; unmatched junction bases: 6. The CDR3 DNA reads TGTGCCAGCAGCTTGTTGGGCAGGGGGGAAAAACTGTTTTTT. As protein: CASSLLGRGEKLFF.

This clonotype was seen a handful of times. This chain connects TRBV4-1 to TRBJ1-5; no clear D. Germline CDR1 and CDR2: MGHRA and YSYEKL. CDR3 length: 16 amino acids. V lost 1 base and J 5 bases, leaving 15 bases between the germline ends. CDR3 amino acids: CASSQGRGIRYQPQHF. In DNA, the CDR3 is TGCGCCAGCAGCCAAGGTCGAGGGATTAGGTATCAGCCCCAGCATTTT.

This clonotype turned up a few times. The chain combines TRBV7-2 with TRBJ2-2; no definite D call. CDR3 length equals 14 residues. The ends were cut back, 3 bases at V and 6 bases at J, with 11 bases in the middle. Germline lookup yields CDR1 SGHTA and CDR2 FQGNSA. Written as DNA, the CDR3 is TGTGCCAGCAGCTTCATGCCTTCCTCCGGGGAGCTGTTTTTT. This sequence encodes CASSFMPSSGELFF.

The chain joins TRBV11-2 to TRBJ2-3; a possible D gene is TRBD1 (6 bases). The V gene lost 6 bases and the J gene lost 5 bases, with 12 bases spanning the gap. The CDR3 loop spans 13 amino acids. Germline CDR1 SGHAT, CDR2 FQNNGV. CDR3 in DNA: TGTGCCAGCAGATCAGGGGTCAGAGATACGCAGTATTTT. Protein sequence: CASRSGVRDTQYF.

This rearrangement joins TRBV7-8 to TRBJ1-2, with D perhaps TRBD1 (6 bases). Germline V CDR1 and CDR2: SGHVS, FQNEAQ. Trimming removed 2 bases at V and 2 bases at J, with 15 bases between. The CDR3 has 16 residues. The CDR3: CASSLPGVIANYGYTF. Written as DNA, the CDR3 is TGTGCCAGCAGCTTACCAGGGGTCATAGCAAACTATGGCTACACCTTC.

This clonotype has a handful of counts. CDR3 protein: CASSLYPLASSYEQYF. In nucleotides, the CDR3 is TGTGCCAGCAGCTTATATCCCCTAGCGTCCTCCTACGAGCAGTACTTC. The chain combines TRBV7-2 with TRBJ2-7, with D possibly being TRBD2 (6 bases). The germline V gene encodes CDR1 SGHTA and CDR2 FQGNSA. V lost 2 bases and J 0 bases, leaving 14 bases between the germline ends. The CDR3 contains 16 residues.

This clonotype was observed a handful of times. The chain is built from TRBV2 and TRBJ1-1; 9 nucleotides agree with TRBD1. Germline CDR1 SNHLY, CDR2 FYNNEI. The CDR3 has 14 amino acids. The V gene end was trimmed by 8 bases and the J gene end by 2 bases; junction bases not matched to a gene: 6. CDR3 protein: CASERQGGNTEAFF. CDR3 DNA: TGTGCCAGCGAACGACAGGGGGGTAACACTGAAGCTTTCTTT.

This clonotype appeared a few times. The chain couples TRBV12-3 or TRBV12-4 to TRBJ1-2; D is perhaps TRBD1 (6 bases). V shed 5 bases and J shed 0 bases, with 13 bases lying between them. The CDR3 covers 15 residues. The CDR3, as DNA: TGTGCCAGCAGTGGCCGGGACAAGGCTAACTATGGCTACACCTTC. It translates to CASSGRDKANYGYTF.

This chain connects TRBV29-1 to TRBJ2-5; D is perhaps TRBD1 or TRBD2 (5 bases each). TRBJ2-7 explains the end of the DNA better; the J call may be wrong. CDR1 and CDR2 (germline): SQVTM, ANQGSEA. The CDR3 has 12 amino acids. CDR3 in amino acids: CSVDSGGYEQYF. The CDR3 DNA reads as TGCAGCGTTGATTCTGGGGGCTACGAGCAGTACTTC.

This clonotype was seen a handful of times. V is TRBV7-6 and J is TRBJ2-1; 8 bases agree with TRBD1. Germline assignment: CDR1 SGHVS and CDR2 FNYEAQ. The CDR3 is 15 residues long. V lost 5 bases to trimming and J lost 3 bases; unmatched junction nucleotides: 6. CDR3 residues: CASSGQGQDYNEQFF. CDR3 DNA: TGTGCCAGCAGCGGACAGGGACAAGACTACAATGAGCAGTTCTTC.